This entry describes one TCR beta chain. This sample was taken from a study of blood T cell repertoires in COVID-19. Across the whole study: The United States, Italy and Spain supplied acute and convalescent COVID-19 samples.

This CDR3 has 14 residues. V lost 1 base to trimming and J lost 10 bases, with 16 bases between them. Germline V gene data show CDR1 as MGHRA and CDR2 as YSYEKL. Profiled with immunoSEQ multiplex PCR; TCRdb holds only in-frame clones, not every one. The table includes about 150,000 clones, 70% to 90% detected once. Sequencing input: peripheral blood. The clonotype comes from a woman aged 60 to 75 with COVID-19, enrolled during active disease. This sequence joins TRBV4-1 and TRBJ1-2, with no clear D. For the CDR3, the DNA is TGCGCCAGCAGCCAAGCGCACGACATTTTTGTCTACACCTTC. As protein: CASSQAHDIFVYTF.